Each of the 14 T cell receptor beta chains below was sequenced from the same sample in a study of monozygotic twins with inflammatory bowel disease. From the 5' RACE reads, TCRdb lists one entry per CDR3 protein and no DNA. The specimen's table records 400,000 to 500,000 distinct CDR3 sequences. Sequencing used blood. These receptors all stem from a human donor with ulcerative colitis or Crohn's disease, or a healthy co-twin of an affected twin (not recorded which).

The gene calls are TRBV30 and TRBJ2-2. The V gene's germline CDR1 is GTSNPN and CDR2 SVGIG (reference sequence). The CDR3 covers 13 residues. This CDR3 is CAWGNMGTGELFF. Filled out from reference TRBV30 and TRBJ2-2, the complete variable domain reads SQTIHQWPATLVQPVGSPLSLECTVEGTSNPNLYWYRQAAGRGLQLLFYSVGIGQISSEVPQNLSASRPQDRQFILSSKKLLLSDSGFYLCAWGNMGTGELFFGEGSRLTVL.

The genes are TRBV21-1 and TRBJ1-5; TCRdb reports TRBD1, a call that lacks DNA to check it against. TRBV21-1 is listed as a pseudogene. The CDR3 consists of 17 residues. The CDR3 loop is CASSRTGAGDSGHPQHF.

The chain recombines TRBV27 with TRBJ2-7; as DNA is missing, the TRBD1 call by TCRdb cannot be tested. Germline-derived CDR1 and CDR2 are MNHEY and SMNVEV (reference sequence). This CDR3 is 13 amino acids long. The CDR3 sequence: CASSLNRYYEQYF.

The chain joins TRBV12-3 or TRBV12-4 to TRBJ2-3; the D call from TCRdb, TRBD2, cannot be confirmed without DNA. This CDR3 spans 14 amino acids. The CDR3: CASSLRDLTDTQYF.

The rearrangement joins TRBV12-3 or TRBV12-4 to TRBJ2-3; lacking DNA, the TRBD1 call made by TCRdb goes unchecked. This CDR3 spans 15 amino acids. This CDR3 is CASIRGNRGTDTQYF.

This sequence joins TRBV4-1 and TRBJ2-7; TCRdb's D call, TRBD2, is unchecked because there is no DNA. Germline loops: CDR1 MGHRA, CDR2 YSYEKL. The CDR3 is 16 residues long. The CDR3 here is CASSLAGGYLGHEQYF.

The chain joins TRBV3-1 to TRBJ1-1. This CDR3 is 16 amino acids long. Germline CDR1 is LGHDT and CDR2 is YNNKEL (reference sequence). The CDR3 sequence is CASSQSGPQRNTEAFF.

The chain carries TRBV7-3 and TRBJ2-5; TCRdb indicates TRBD1, and absent DNA this call remains unverified. This CDR3 comprises 15 residues. Germline CDR1 SGHTA, CDR2 FQGTGA. The CDR3 reads CASSFTGTGQETQYF.

V gene TRBV27 combines with J gene TRBJ2-7; TCRdb indicates TRBD2, and absent DNA this call remains unverified. The germline V gene encodes CDR1 MNHEY and CDR2 SMNVEV (reference sequence). There are 13 residues in the CDR3. CDR3 loop: CASAGITTYEQYF.

This chain uses TRBV7-9 with TRBJ2-1; TCRdb picks TRBD1, but there is no DNA to check that call. Germline assignment: CDR1 SEHNR and CDR2 FQNEAQ (reference sequence). CDR3 length equals 14 residues. The CDR3: CASSRDRGYNEQFF.

The V and J genes are TRBV7-2 and TRBJ2-1. Germline loops: CDR1 SGHTA, CDR2 FQGNSA. CDR3 length: 11 amino acids. The CDR3 is CASSYGTKQFF.

The CDR3 is CASSAEPEETQYF. The chain links TRBV7-3 to TRBJ2-5. The CDR3 runs to 13 residues. Germline CDR1 reads SGHTA; CDR2 reads FQGTGA.

V usage is TRBV20-1 and J usage is TRBJ1-2. The CDR3 is 14 amino acids. Germline V gene lookup returns CDR1 DFQATT and CDR2 SNEGSKA (reference sequence). The CDR3 region is CSARDLVLLRGYTF.

The chain carries TRBV20-1 and TRBJ1-4; TCRdb's assignment of TRBD1 cannot be checked, as there is no DNA. CDR1 is DFQATT, CDR2 SNEGSKA, per germline (reference sequence). This CDR3 contains 12 residues. This CDR3 is CSKMTRNEKLFF.